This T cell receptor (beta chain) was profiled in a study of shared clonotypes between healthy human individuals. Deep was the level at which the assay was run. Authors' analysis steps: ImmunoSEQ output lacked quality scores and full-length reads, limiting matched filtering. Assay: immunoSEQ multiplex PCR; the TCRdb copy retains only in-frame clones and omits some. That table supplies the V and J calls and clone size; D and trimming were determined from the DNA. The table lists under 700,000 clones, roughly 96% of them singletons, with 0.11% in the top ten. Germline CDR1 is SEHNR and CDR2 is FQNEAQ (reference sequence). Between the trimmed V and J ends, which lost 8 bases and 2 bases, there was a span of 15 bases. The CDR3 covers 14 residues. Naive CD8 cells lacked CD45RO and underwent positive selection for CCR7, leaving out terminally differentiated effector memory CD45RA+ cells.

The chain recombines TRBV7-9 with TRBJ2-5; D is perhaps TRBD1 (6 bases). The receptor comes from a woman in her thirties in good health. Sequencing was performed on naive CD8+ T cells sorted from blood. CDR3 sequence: CASVTGRYQETQYF. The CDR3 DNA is TGTGCCAGCGTAACAGGGCGGTATCAAGAGACCCAGTACTTC.